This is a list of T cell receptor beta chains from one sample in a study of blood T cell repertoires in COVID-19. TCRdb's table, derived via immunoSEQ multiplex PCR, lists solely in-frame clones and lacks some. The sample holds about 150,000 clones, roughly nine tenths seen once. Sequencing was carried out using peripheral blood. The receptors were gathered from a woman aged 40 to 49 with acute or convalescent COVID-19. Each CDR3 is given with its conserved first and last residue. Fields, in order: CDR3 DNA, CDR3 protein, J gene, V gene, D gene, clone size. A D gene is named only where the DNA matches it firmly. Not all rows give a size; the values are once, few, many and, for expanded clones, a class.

CDR3nt: TGTGCCAGCTCACGTGGGGACAGGGGTGTAGGCTACGAGCAGTACTTC
CDR3aa: CASSRGDRGVGYEQYF
j_gene: TRBJ2-7
v_gene: TRBV18
d_gene: TRBD1
abundance: -

CDR3nt: TGTGCCTGGACTGGGACAGTCTACGAGCAGTACTTC
CDR3aa: CAWTGTVYEQYF
j_gene: TRBJ2-7
v_gene: TRBV30
d_gene: TRBD1
abundance: -

CDR3nt: TGCGCCAGCAGTCGTTTGTTGTGGACAGCAAGCTCCTACAATGAGCAGTTCTTC
CDR3aa: CASSRLLWTASSYNEQFF
j_gene: TRBJ2-1
v_gene: TRBV5-1
d_gene: -
abundance: -

CDR3nt: TGTGCCAGCAGCGGAGCGGGGGGGGCTTTAGCCAAAAACATTCAGTACTTC
CDR3aa: CASSGAGGALAKNIQYF
j_gene: TRBJ2-4
v_gene: TRBV9
d_gene: TRBD2
abundance: -

CDR3nt: TGCGCCAGCAGCCAAGATCGCTCCCTCTTCTTCGGGGTCGCTAATGAAAAACTGTTTTTT
CDR3aa: CASSQDRSLFFGVANEKLFF
j_gene: TRBJ1-4
v_gene: TRBV4-1
d_gene: -
abundance: -

CDR3nt: TGTGCCAGCAGCCACCAGCGGGAGCCAAACAATGAGCAGTTCTTC
CDR3aa: CASSHQREPNNEQFF
j_gene: TRBJ2-1
v_gene: TRBV5-4
d_gene: TRBD2
abundance: -

CDR3nt: TGTGCCACCAGTGACCACAGGGGGCTCGGGTACCAAGAGACCCAGTACTTC
CDR3aa: CATSDHRGLGYQETQYF
j_gene: TRBJ2-5
v_gene: TRBV24-1
d_gene: TRBD1
abundance: -

CDR3nt: TGTGCCAGCAGCTTGGGTTCCGGGACAGGGGCCATGAACACTGAAGCTTTCTTT
CDR3aa: CASSLGSGTGAMNTEAFF
j_gene: TRBJ1-1
v_gene: TRBV7-6
d_gene: TRBD1
abundance: -

CDR3nt: TGTGCCAGCTGGAATCCGGCGGGGCCAGATACGCAGTATTTT
CDR3aa: CASWNPAGPDTQYF
j_gene: TRBJ2-3
v_gene: TRBV6-5
d_gene: -
abundance: -

CDR3nt: TGTGCCAGCAGTTACTCGTGGAGTGGGAATCAGCCCCAGCATTTT
CDR3aa: CASSYSWSGNQPQHF
j_gene: TRBJ1-5
v_gene: TRBV6-5
d_gene: -
abundance: few

CDR3nt: TGTGCCAGCAGTTTGCAGGGAGGCTCTGGAAACACCATATATTTT
CDR3aa: CASSLQGGSGNTIYF
j_gene: TRBJ1-3
v_gene: TRBV7-3
d_gene: -
abundance: -

CDR3nt: TGCGCCAGCAGCTTGGTGGTAGCGGGAGCGGGGGCCGGGGAGCTGTTTTTT
CDR3aa: CASSLVVAGAGAGELFF
j_gene: TRBJ2-2
v_gene: TRBV5-1
d_gene: TRBD2
abundance: -

CDR3nt: TGTGCCAGCAGCTTAGGGGTTTTAGGGGACTACGAGCAGTACTTC
CDR3aa: CASSLGVLGDYEQYF
j_gene: TRBJ2-7
v_gene: TRBV11-2
d_gene: -
abundance: -

CDR3nt: TGTGCCAGCAGCTTCCCCCAGGGCGCGAAGGGCTCTGGAAACACCATATATTTT
CDR3aa: CASSFPQGAKGSGNTIYF
j_gene: TRBJ1-3
v_gene: TRBV5-5
d_gene: -
abundance: -

CDR3nt: TGCAGTGCCCCGTACACAGATACGCAGTATTTT
CDR3aa: CSAPYTDTQYF
j_gene: TRBJ2-3
v_gene: TRBV20-1
d_gene: -
abundance: -

CDR3nt: TGCGCCAGCTCAATTGGGGGGGGCAATCAGCCCCAGCATTTT
CDR3aa: CASSIGGGNQPQHF
j_gene: TRBJ1-5
v_gene: TRBV5-1
d_gene: -
abundance: once

CDR3nt: TGTGCCAGTAGTATAGGACAGGGAGAAAAACTGTTTTTT
CDR3aa: CASSIGQGEKLFF
j_gene: TRBJ1-4
v_gene: TRBV19
d_gene: TRBD1
abundance: -

CDR3nt: TGTGCCAGTACCTTGGACAGGGACCGAGGCTACACCTTC
CDR3aa: CASTLDRDRGYTF
j_gene: TRBJ1-2
v_gene: TRBV19
d_gene: TRBD1
abundance: -